This T cell receptor (beta chain) was sequenced for a study of cytomegalovirus exposure and HLA in healthy donors (dated by TCRdb to about 2017). Looking at the study overall: In an earlier analysis of roughly 500 of the donors, approximately 260 Gb of sequence data and some 120 million unique TCR beta sequences from approximately 180 million T cells were reported. An earlier analysis of roughly 600 of the donors used high-throughput TCR beta sequencing to judge whether each TCR beta V gene segment behaved as functional or pseudogenic. Alongside the repertoire data, information on donor age, sex, ethnicity and CMV serostatus was compiled. Roughly 300 gigabases of sequencing data and around 88 million unique TCR sequences made up an early release that covered several hundred HLA-typed donors. Every repertoire in the discovery cohort had been generated on one and the same sequencing platform. The study aimed to test whether signatures of past pathogen exposure could be identified by cataloging public T cell receptors. Of the roughly 400 genotyped donors, approximately 81% were placed in the genetic ancestry cluster associated with self-reported Caucasian donors. A later genetic analysis took genome-wide SNP genotypes for about 55% of the roughly 670 donors and used that subset as a discovery cohort. Typing coverage differed by locus: A, B, C, DRB1 and DQB1 were typed in about 629-640 donors, DQA1 in about 500, DPA1 in around 580, and DPB1 in 400 to 490. Rather than using new phenotypic data, the later analysis identified candidate immune exposures from TCR beta sequences and from how often those sequences occurred across donors. The study used immunosequencing to profile the T cell repertoires of 670 or so subjects and linked those repertoires to cytomegalovirus serostatus. Along with the roughly 710-subject first cohort, a separate validation cohort of 120 different subjects was used. Across about 370 genotyped donors of the cohort, an average of roughly 250,000 unique TCR beta nucleotide sequences per donor were sequenced, and around 19% of those sequences were non-productive. Because of strong linkage in the cohort, four to six DR-DQ haplotypes were treated as single units for association and clustering. High-throughput TCR immunosequencing, statistical association of individual TCRs with disease status, and machine learning were combined to predict cytomegalovirus infection status. A later analysis re-analyzed previously published TCR beta repertoires from roughly 630 donors and added high-resolution HLA genotyping to study TCR occurrence patterns. Class I and class II HLA loci were covered by the typing at four-digit resolution.

CDR1 and CDR2, looked up from the germline V gene (reference sequence), are SEHNR and FQNEAQ. Measured from the cysteine to the phenylalanine, the CDR3 is 12 residues long. Left in the record is the CDR3 DNA by itself, 36 bases read in frame from the first base. Only a few counts were recorded for this clone. Its antigen is currently not known. At one end the junction does not follow the germline gene, possibly because of a read error. Here is what the overall study found, with its caveats: In a later analysis, several top co-occurrence clusters were reported to appear linked to parvovirus B19, influenza, CMV and Epstein-Barr virus. Three of the identified cytomegalovirus-associated TCR beta chains were confirmed in vitro to be specific for cytomegalovirus antigens. Most TCR sequences were seen in very few donors, while some public TCRs were found in many individuals. Because counts were too low, seventeen rarely observed V segments, including chromosome 9 orphons, were left out of the earlier analysis of roughly 600 of the donors. A cluster of highly shared sequence variants was judged likely to represent a technical artifact of the sequencing pipeline. Because the 87-base-pair reads could not distinguish some IMGT-functional V segments, including TRBV6-2 and TRBV6-3, those segments were excluded. According to a later analysis, TCR association rates differed among HLA loci, with DRB1 alleles showing the most associated TCRs and HLA-C alleles showing the fewest. In a later analysis, HLA-associated TCR beta chains showed more clonal expansion and lower generation probabilities than non-associated chains that were equally common. Broadly in line with IMGT annotations, most TCR beta V segments showed up in productive rearrangements about 90% or about 30% of the time in an earlier analysis of 587 of the donors. In the study, some 160 TCR beta chains were listed as associated with cytomegalovirus. The classifier was reported to diagnose cytomegalovirus status with high specificity and sensitivity in both the original cohort and the validation cohort. Because HLA typing was missing for some donors at each locus, association tests included only the typed subset. Sequencing depth was assumed to be roughly uniform across donors in the presence/absence analyses, though that assumption may not hold. It was suggested by the authors that the approach could potentially be generalized to other disease states and immunological phenotypes. Correlated functional status among segregating V segments might be attributable to linkage disequilibrium, but an unknown experimental factor could not be ruled out. Only TCR beta chains were sequenced in this cohort, and the absence of alpha or paired-chain data limited detectable features. Assigning TCR associations to individual alleles was difficult when HLA alleles, especially DR and DQ, strongly co-occurred. A later genetic analysis reported fewer N-insertions in productive TCRs among donors in an Asian-associated ancestry cluster than the roughly 620-donor mean. The only immune exposure information available for the cohort was CMV serostatus. A further reported finding was that TCR beta sequences accurately predicted the HLA-A and HLA-B alleles for most subjects in the first cohort. A later analysis associated 16,951 TCR beta sequences with specific HLA alleles at a false discovery rate of 0.05. A later analysis found that most CMV-associated TCR beta chains appeared HLA-restricted, with HLA associations seemingly driven largely by CMV exposure. An association between a missense DCLRE1C variant and V-gene and J-gene trimming of TCR beta chains was found in a later genetic analysis and replicated in an independent cohort.

Library preparation was by the immunoSEQ multiplex PCR assay. For the multiplex PCR, a mixture combining 60 forward primers for TCR Vbeta segments and 13 reverse primers for TCR Jbeta segments was used. The CDR3 region of rearranged TCR beta genes was amplified from genomic DNA with a multiplex PCR assay. The amplified TCR beta libraries were sequenced on the Illumina HiSeq System as 87-base-pair reads. As for the authors' bioinformatics: A later analysis counted approximately 76 million unique TCR beta chains across the 666 repertoires, and approximately 11 million of these chains were shared by at least two donors. To remove PCR and sequencing errors, raw reads were error-corrected and collapsed into unique sequences using a nearest-neighbor algorithm that merged closely related sequences. CDR3 sequences were aligned to IMGT reference sequences to assign V, D and J gene segments. For a sequence to be retained, a match of at least six nucleotides was required to both a V gene segment and a J gene segment. Rearrangements were classified as productive when the CDR3 lacked stop codons and remained in frame with V and J, and all other rearrangements were classified as non-productive. CDR3 was defined by IMGT convention, running from the second conserved V-encoded cysteine to the conserved J-encoded phenylalanine. Sequences without an unambiguous match to a single V gene segment were excluded from the earlier analysis of a few hundred of the donors. An earlier analysis of fewer than 750 of the donors classified V segments as functional when productive rearrangements were above 56.7% and as segregating when the standard deviation between donors was above 5%. A statistical classification framework was built for diagnosing cytomegalovirus status from the catalog of TCR beta chain sequences. A later analysis assigned V and J genes by comparing TCR nucleotide sequences with IMGT/GENE-DB human TR gene sequences. A later analysis assigned CDR3 sequences and most-parsimonious VDJ recombination scenarios with the TCRdist pipeline. In a later analysis, every TCR beta chain was defined by the combination of its CDR3 amino acid sequence and its V-gene family, and reads without a unique V-gene family were dropped. A later analysis removed 592 highly shared, low-generation-probability nucleotide sequences to deal with suspected cross-contamination and a sequencing artifact. For each public chain, a later analysis derived a clonal expansion index from normalized ranks of inferred template counts within each repertoire. Generation probabilities in a later analysis came from a VDJ recombination model fitted to out-of-frame rearrangements, and those results were checked against IGoR. A later analysis scored TCR-TCR, TCR-HLA and TCR-CMV co-occurrence with hypergeometric tests, applying a repertoire-size bias correction to TCR pairs. To estimate false discovery rates, a later analysis permuted the HLA or CMV assignments 20 times. A later analysis grouped co-occurring TCRs with DBSCAN, adding TCRdist sequence similarity when clustering within HLA-allele-positive subsets. Repertoires with fewer than 30,000 or more than 120,000 public chains, plus five repertoires with anomalous nucleotide sharing, were excluded from co-occurrence clustering. Sourced from immuneACCESS, this table was stored by TCRdb with only in-frame sequences that have V and J called. A share of the clones is absent; for the studies checked, an unresolved V gene accounts for under half, and the remainder has no known explanation. The V and J calls and clone size are taken from that table; D and trimming were inferred from the DNA. For this sample there are around 200,000 clones; 65% to 90% appear just once. Clones ranked in the top ten supply 0.31% of the sample.

In total, roughly 710 healthy bone marrow donors made up the cohort. Cohort members were all nominally healthy when sampled, although unrecorded immune exposures were likely present. The donor tested CMV seronegative and was one of the 352 seronegative cohort members. Every donor gave a peripheral blood sample, and the peripheral blood mononuclear cells from that sample were used for TCR beta sequencing. Genomic DNA was extracted from the blood cell samples with the Qiagen DNeasy Blood Extraction Kit. This sequence originates from a woman in her 30s in good health and CMV-seronegative. The receptor chain draws on TRBV7-9 and TRBJ2-1; a tentative D call is TRBD1 (6 bases match). Sample: PBMCs. The CDR3 here reads CASSLRDIEKFF. At the DNA level, the sequence is TGTGCCAGCAGCTTGAGGGACATTGAGAAGTTCTTC.